Each of the 24 T cell receptor beta chains below was sequenced from the same sample in a study of regulatory T cells in long-lasting Graves disease. Time point noted: newly diagnosed GD, antithyroid drugs for less than 3 months. Preparation of the TCR library used RNA extracted from PBMCs. Libraries of TCR beta came from iRepertoire HTBI primers plus Arm-PCR of CDR3 regions. TCRdb independently ran MiXCR on the multiplex PCR reads; one entry per CDR3 protein. The data contain approximately 470,000 distinct CDR3 sequences, 15% to 20% of them singletons. These data also formed part of another study, on T cells in Graves' hyperthyroidism and ophthalmopathy.

The sequencing used peripheral blood mononuclear cells (PBMCs), collected at new diagnosis, from a patient treated with antithyroid drugs. The source is a man between 40 and 49 years old with Graves disease.

This clonotype has only a few counts. The gene calls are TRBV29-1 and TRBJ2-6, with D possibly matching TRBD2 (5 bases). With 2 bases removed from V and 4 bases from J, the gap between germline ends came to 15 bases. The CDR3 totals 16 residues. The germline V gene encodes CDR1 SQVTM and CDR2 ANQGSEA. The CDR3: CSVEPSFPHGANVLTF. In nucleotides, the CDR3 is TGCAGCGTTGAACCTAGCTTTCCGCACGGGGCCAACGTCCTGACTTTC.

This clonotype has only a few counts. The chain recombines TRBV16 with TRBJ2-7, with a weak D call TRBD1 (6 bases). The V gene's germline CDR1 is KGHSY and CDR2 FQNENV. The CDR3 is made up of 14 amino acids. V was shortened by 2 bases and J by 5 bases, with 13 bases between the two germline ends. Here the CDR3 DNA reads TGTGCCAGCAGCCAACCCGGGGACACTCACGAGCAGTACTTC. Its protein product is CASSQPGDTHEQYF. Looking up the rest from reference TRBV16 and TRBJ2-7 gives the full variable domain: GEEVAQTPKHLVRGEGQKAKLYCAPIKGHSYVFWYQQVLKNEFKFLISFQNENVFDETGMPKERFSAKCLPNSPCSLEIQATKLEDSAVYFCASSQPGDTHEQYFGPGTRLTVT.

This clonotype was seen at least ten times. The rearrangement links TRBV6-1 to TRBJ2-1, with TRBD1 matching over 8 bases. J gave up 6 bases and V 6 bases, and 10 bases lay outside the gene matches. Germline V gene sequence: CDR1 MNHNS, CDR2 SASEGT. This CDR3 has 15 residues. The CDR3 coding sequence is TGTGCCAGCAGACCCCCTGGACAGGGTAGCAATGAGCAGTTCTTC. Amino acid sequence: CASRPPGQGSNEQFF.

This clonotype was detected ten times or more. V gene TRBV3-1 combines with J gene TRBJ1-1, with TRBD1 as a possible D gene (5 bases). Germline assignment: CDR1 LGHDT and CDR2 YNNKEL (reference sequence). The CDR3 consists of 15 residues. V gave up 7 bases and J gave up 0 bases, with 15 bases separating them. The CDR3 bases are TGTGCCAGCATCCCCAGCTGGGGCATGAACACTGAAGCTTTCTTT. Amino acid sequence: CASIPSWGMNTEAFF.

This clonotype was seen many times. The chain recombines TRBV3-1 with TRBJ2-1; 7 nucleotides align to TRBD2. The V gene end was trimmed by 0 bases and the J gene end by 7 bases; junction bases not matched to a gene: 6. Germline-derived CDR1 and CDR2 are LGHDT and YNNKEL (reference sequence). This CDR3 has 15 amino acids. The CDR3 loop reads CASSQEGRGNNEQFF. CDR3 coding DNA: TGTGCCAGCAGCCAAGAGGGGAGGGGAAATAATGAGCAGTTCTTC.

A word on this clonotype: With a much larger clone just one base away, this may be a read error. The V call is TRBV5-1, the J call TRBJ2-1; D is unclear. The CDR3 runs to 16 residues. Germline V gene lookup returns CDR1 SGHRS and CDR2 YFSETQ. The V end was cut by 0 bases, the J end by 6 bases, with 16 bases between. CDR3 loop: CASSLEARGFFNEQFF. CDR3 nucleotide sequence: TGCGCCAGCAGCTTGGAAGCGAGAGGTTTCTTCAATGAGCAGTTCTTC.

This clonotype was counted many times. The chain joins TRBV24-1 to TRBJ2-3, with TRBD2 as a possible D gene (6 bases). Germline V CDR1 and CDR2: KGHDR, SFDVKD. V gave up 5 bases and J gave up 2 bases, with 10 bases separating them. The CDR3 covers 14 residues. The CDR3 DNA reads as TGTGCCACCAGTGTTGAGGGACTCACAGATACGCAGTATTTT. Its translation: CATSVEGLTDTQYF.

This clonotype was counted ten times or more. The CDR3, as DNA: TGTGCCAGCAGCCAACGGGAGGGCCATGAGACCCAGTACTTC. It encodes CASSQREGHETQYF. This chain joins TRBV13 and TRBJ2-5, with 8 bases matching TRBD2. Germline CDR1 and CDR2: PRHDT and FYEKMQ (reference sequence). CDR3 length: 14 amino acids. J gave up 5 bases and V 5 bases, and 7 bases lay outside the gene matches. Full variable domain (rest looked up from reference TRBV13 and TRBJ2-5): AAGVIQSPRHLIKEKRETATLKCYPIPRHDTVYWYQQGPGQDPQFLISFYEKMQSDKGSIPDRFSAQQFSDYHSELNMSSLELGDSALYFCASSQREGHETQYFGPGTRLLVL.

This clonotype showed up just a few times. The chain couples TRBV28 to TRBJ1-2; possibly TRBD1 for D (6 bases). Looked up from germline, CDR1 is MDHEN and CDR2 is SYDVKM. V was shortened by 7 bases and J by 6 bases, with 6 bases between the two germline ends. This CDR3 spans 10 amino acids. DNA of the CDR3: TGTGCCAGCAACAGGGATGGCTACACCTTC. Protein: CASNRDGYTF.

V is TRBV20-1 and J is TRBJ2-7; 8 positions match TRBD2. The germline V gene has CDR1 DFQATT and CDR2 SNEGSKA (reference sequence). CDR3 length equals 15 residues. V was pared by 0 bases and J by 3 bases, with 7 bases of the junction left unmatched. The DNA of the CDR3 is TGCAGTGCTAGAGAGGGGGGGCTAGCGGGCTACGAGCAGTACTTC. Its translation: CSAREGGLAGYEQYF.

This clonotype has only a few counts. The chain recombines TRBV2 with TRBJ2-5, with 12 nucleotides matching TRBD2. Trimming removed 6 bases from V and 4 bases from J; junction bases left unmatched: 6. The CDR3 runs 15 residues. Germline V lookup: CDR1 SNHLY, CDR2 FYNNEI. Here the CDR3 DNA reads TGTGCCAGCAGACTCGGACTAGCGGGAATAGAGACCCAGTACTTC. Its translation: CASRLGLAGIETQYF.

This clonotype was picked up many times. The chain recombines TRBV2 with TRBJ1-1; D not resolved. V shed 7 bases and J shed 0 bases, with 15 bases lying between them. The CDR3 runs to 15 residues. Germline-derived CDR1 and CDR2 are SNHLY and FYNNEI. CDR3 in amino acids: CASTPDPGVNTEAFF. Written as DNA, the CDR3 is TGTGCCAGCACTCCCGACCCCGGGGTGAACACTGAAGCTTTCTTT.

This clonotype was picked up many times. The rearrangement links TRBV12-3 or TRBV12-4 to TRBJ1-4, with D possibly TRBD1 on 5 matching bases. The CDR3 consists of 12 residues. Trimming pared 3 bases from V and 14 bases from J, leaving 13 bases between. Here the CDR3 DNA reads TGTGCCAGCAGTTTTAGGGGATCGGTGCTGTTTTTT. This codes for CASSFRGSVLFF.

At least ten counts were recorded for this clonotype. The chain recombines TRBV20-1 with TRBJ2-5; D is undetermined. CDR3 length: 14 amino acids. Germline loops: CDR1 DFQATT, CDR2 SNEGSKA (reference sequence). Between the trimmed V and J ends, which lost 5 bases and 1 base, there was a span of 14 bases. In nucleotides, the CDR3 is TGCAGTGCTCCGACGGCCATAGTCCAAGAGACCCAGTACTTC. Translating gives CSAPTAIVQETQYF.

This clonotype has at least ten counts. The chain links TRBV20-1 to TRBJ2-1; 8 bases are a match to TRBD2. Germline lookup yields CDR1 DFQATT and CDR2 SNEGSKA (reference sequence). Trimming took 5 bases from V and 5 from J; bases not matched to a gene: 11. CDR3 length: 15 amino acids. CDR3 protein: CSADNPLAGNNEQFF. CDR3 nucleotides: TGCAGTGCTGACAACCCTCTAGCGGGCAACAATGAGCAGTTCTTC.

The chain is built from TRBV29-1 and TRBJ2-3; 10 bases fit TRBD2. The J segment lost 4 bases and the V segment lost 6 bases, leaving 10 bases of the junction unmatched. The CDR3 loop spans 15 amino acids. Germline loops: CDR1 SQVTM, CDR2 ANQGSEA. The CDR3 coding sequence is TGCAGCGTCACCCCCCAACTAGCGGGACCAGATACGCAGTATTTT. Protein sequence: CSVTPQLAGPDTQYF.

This chain connects TRBV28 to TRBJ2-2; 11 bases fit TRBD2. The V gene end was trimmed by 4 bases and the J gene end by 5 bases; junction bases not matched to a gene: 12. This CDR3 has 18 amino acids. Germline loops: CDR1 MDHEN, CDR2 SYDVKM. The CDR3 nucleotides are TGTGCCAGCAGTTCCTCTAGCGGGGGGCGCGATCGGACCGGGGAGCTGTTTTTT. Its translation is CASSSSSGGRDRTGELFF.

This clonotype was seen a handful of times. This rearrangement joins TRBV11-2 to TRBJ2-1; D is undetermined. With 1 base removed from V and 4 bases from J, the gap between germline ends came to 8 bases. The CDR3 runs to 14 residues. CDR1 is SGHAT and CDR2 is FQNNGV in the germline V gene. The CDR3 sequence is CASSLGILYNEQFF. CDR3 coding DNA: TGTGCCAGCAGCTTAGGTATTCTTTACAATGAGCAGTTCTTC. Using reference TRBV11-2 and TRBJ2-1 for the parts outside the CDR3, the full variable domain is EAGVAQSPRYKIIEKRQSVAFWCNPISGHATLYWYQQILGQGPKLLIQFQNNGVVDDSQLPKDRFSAERLKGVDSTLKIQPAKLEDSAVYLCASSLGILYNEQFFGPGTRLTVL.

This clonotype was found many times. The chain links TRBV27 to TRBJ2-5; possible D gene TRBD2, 5 bases. This CDR3 has 14 amino acids. Germline V CDR1 and CDR2: MNHEY, SMNVEV (reference sequence). Between the trimmed V and J ends, which lost 4 bases and 5 bases, there was a span of 14 bases. The CDR3 loop reads CASSSRSRGETQYF. In DNA form, the CDR3 reads TGTGCCAGCAGTTCCAGATCGAGAGGGGAGACCCAGTACTTC.

This clonotype was recorded many times. The rearrangement joins TRBV11-2 to TRBJ2-1, with D tentatively TRBD2 (7 bases). Trimming pared 4 bases from V and 6 bases from J, leaving 16 bases between. Germline loops: CDR1 SGHAT, CDR2 FQNNGV. The CDR3 extends over 15 amino acids. The CDR3 nucleotides are TGTGCCAGCAGCTCTAGGGGGGGGACAAGCAATGAGCAGTTCTTC. This translates into CASSSRGGTSNEQFF.

The table lists this clonotype with many counts. The rearrangement joins TRBV24-1 to TRBJ2-7, with D tentatively TRBD2 (5 bases). The CDR3 totals 16 residues. The V and J ends lost 4 bases and 1 base respectively, with 16 bases between them. CDR1 and CDR2 from the germline V gene are KGHDR and SFDVKD. The CDR3: CATSEPLVFRSYEQYF. The CDR3 bases are TGTGCCACCAGTGAACCACTAGTTTTCAGATCCTACGAGCAGTACTTC.

The table lists this clonotype with many counts. The rearrangement joins TRBV28 to TRBJ2-1; TRBD2 agrees at 8 bases. Per germline, CDR1 MDHEN and CDR2 SYDVKM. This CDR3 region has 14 residues. V gave up 10 bases and J gave up 6 bases; unmatched junction bases: 11. The DNA for the CDR3 is TGTGCCACTACCGGCGGGACTAGGGCCAATGAGCAGTTCTTC. Encoded protein: CATTGGTRANEQFF.

This clonotype was seen more than once but under ten times. The chain links TRBV20-1 to TRBJ2-2; 8 bases line up with TRBD1. V dropped 7 bases and J dropped 2; count of bases not matched to a gene: 3. The CDR3 is made up of 13 amino acids. From germline, CDR1 is DFQATT and CDR2 SNEGSKA (reference sequence). CDR3 sequence: CSGQGTNTGELFF. CDR3 DNA: TGCAGTGGACAGGGGACCAACACCGGGGAGCTGTTTTTT.

This clonotype was recorded many times. The rearrangement joins TRBV11-2 to TRBJ2-3; TRBD2 matches 11 bases. J lost 2 bases, V lost 5 bases, and 6 bases had no gene match. Germline CDR1 and CDR2: SGHAT and FQNNGV. CDR3 length: 16 residues. CDR3 sequence reads: CASSRRTSGYTDTQYF. The CDR3 DNA follows: TGTGCCAGCAGCCGCCGGACTAGCGGGTACACAGATACGCAGTATTTT.